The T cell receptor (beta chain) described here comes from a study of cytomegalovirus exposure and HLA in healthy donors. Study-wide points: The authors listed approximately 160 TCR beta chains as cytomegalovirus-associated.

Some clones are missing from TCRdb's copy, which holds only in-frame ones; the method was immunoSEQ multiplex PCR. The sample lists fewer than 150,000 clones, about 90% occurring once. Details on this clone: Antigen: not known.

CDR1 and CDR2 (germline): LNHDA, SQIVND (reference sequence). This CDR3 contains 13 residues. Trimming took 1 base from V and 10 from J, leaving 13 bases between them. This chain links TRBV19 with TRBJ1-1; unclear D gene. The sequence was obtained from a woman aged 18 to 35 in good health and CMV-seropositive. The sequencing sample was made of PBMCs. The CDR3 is CASSIAPGERAFF. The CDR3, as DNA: TGTGCCAGTAGTATAGCCCCTGGGGAGCGAGCTTTCTTT.